This T cell receptor (beta chain) is from a study of metastatic and nonmetastatic thyroid tumors. Study details: Repertoires were compared across blood and tumor or nodule tissue from malignant and benign thyroid patients.

There were no patients who had received any treatment before thyroid surgery. Study-wide results and limits: Across blood and tumor, TCR beta diversity in malignant thyroid tumors was reportedly significantly higher than in benign nodules.

Comment on this clone: Its cognate antigen is unknown.

Per the authors' pipeline: Between-group CDR3 differences, defined by clinicopathological status, yielded a distant-metastasis classifier for papillary thyroid cancer. TCRdb re-called clones from the PCR reads using MiXCR. The V and J calls come from TCRdb's annotation, not from the publication. The table has approximately 4,000 clones, less than 40% seen once. Trimming removed 5 bases at V and 0 bases at J, with 7 bases between. Per germline, CDR1 DFQATT and CDR2 SNEGSKA (reference sequence). The CDR3 consists of 13 residues. Material: adjacent normal tissue. This TCR was recovered from a female donor with papillary thyroid cancer or a benign thyroid nodule (not recorded which). Some clones in this sample may be carry-over from other donors' samples. The chain has TRBV20-1 and TRBJ1-4; D not certain. The CDR3 coding sequence is TGCAGTGCTCGGCGTCCAACTAATGAAAAACTGTTTTTT. Protein sequence: CSARRPTNEKLFF.